These 20 T cell receptor beta chains were sequenced from one sample in a study of OX40 agonist ivuxolimab in advanced cancers. Generated by immunoSEQ multiplex PCR, the TCRdb table keeps only in-frame clones and is missing some. The sample lists about 450 clones, 80% to 95% occurring once. The specimen was collected in a trial of the OX40 agonist ivuxolimab. All receptors derive from an adult with an advanced solid tumor such as melanoma, head and neck, liver or kidney cancer.

Regarding this clone: The DNA is omitted, as the CDR3 cannot be located on it reliably, and the CDR3 follows TCRdb's listing. The chain carries TRBV28 and TRBJ1-5; the table calls TRBD1, which could not be checked here. Germline-derived CDR1 and CDR2 are MDHEN and SYDVKM. The length of the CDR3 is 19 amino acids, counting both ends. This chain's CDR3 is CASSSSGQIFSGGNQPQHF.

The chain links TRBV19 to TRBJ1-3; 7 bases align to TRBD1. From germline, CDR1 is LNHDA and CDR2 SQIVND (reference sequence). The CDR3 spans 17 residues. Trimming took 3 bases from V and 2 from J; bases not matched to a gene: 10. CDR3 region: CASSIPPRQGPGNTIYF. The DNA for the CDR3 is TGTGCCAGTAGTATCCCCCCTCGACAGGGACCTGGAAACACCATATATTTT.

The chain has TRBV19 and TRBJ1-5; 9 nucleotides line up with TRBD1. The ends lost 3 bases at V and 2 bases at J; junction bases unmatched: 2. The CDR3 consists of 15 residues. Germline CDR1 reads LNHDA; CDR2 reads SQIVND (reference sequence). The CDR3 DNA reads as TGTGCCAGTAGTATTGGGGACAGGGGCAATCAGCCCCAGCATTTT. This translates into CASSIGDRGNQPQHF.

The count of this clone is one. The chain is built from TRBV28 and TRBJ2-5, with 9 positions matching TRBD2. Per the germline V gene, CDR1 is MDHEN and CDR2 is SYDVKM. This CDR3 is built from 16 residues. Losses at the gene ends were 4 bases for V and 5 bases for J; bases not matched to a gene: 11. CDR3: CASSSIAGANLETQYF. The CDR3 coding sequence is TGTGCCAGCAGTTCGATAGCGGGAGCGAATCTCGAGACCCAGTACTTC.

This clone was detected only once. The chain combines TRBV28 with TRBJ2-6; the D is unclear. The CDR3 sequence is 16 residues long. Germline V gene lookup returns CDR1 MDHEN and CDR2 SYDVKM. The germline V and J ends were trimmed by 1 base and 0 bases, with 7 bases remaining between them. The chain's CDR3 is CASSLSVGSGANVLTF. CDR3 bases: TGTGCCAGCAGTTTATCGGTAGGCTCTGGGGCCAACGTCCTGACTTTC.

This chain uses TRBV11-3 with TRBJ1-4; the D is unclear. Germline-derived CDR1 and CDR2 are SGHNT and YENEEA. V gave up 4 bases and J gave up 2 bases, with 11 bases separating them. The CDR3 covers 15 residues. CDR3 sequence (DNA): TGTGCCAGCAGCTCTGAACGAGGCACTAATGAAAAACTGTTTTTT. Translated: CASSSERGTNEKLFF.

This clone was counted between two and nine times. This chain joins TRBV11-3 and TRBJ1-1; D is unclear. The CDR3 runs 15 residues. The germline gives CDR1 SGHNT, CDR2 YENEEA. Trimming cost V 2 bases and J 1 base, with 11 bases left between them. The CDR3 loop is CASSLTLARNTEAFF. The DNA of the CDR3 is TGTGCCAGCAGCTTAACCCTTGCGAGGAACACTGAAGCTTTCTTT.

The chain is built from TRBV11-3 and TRBJ2-5; D not resolved. The ends were cut back, 5 bases at V and 7 bases at J, with 20 bases in the middle. The CDR3 sequence is 15 residues long. Germline V gene sequence: CDR1 SGHNT, CDR2 YENEEA. The CDR3 region is CASSPMPLASRTQYF. CDR3 sequence (DNA): TGTGCCAGCAGCCCCATGCCACTCGCGAGTAGGACCCAGTACTTC.

The chain recombines TRBV19 with TRBJ2-1; tentatively, D is TRBD2 (6 bases). The V end lost 5 bases, the J end lost 5 bases, and 19 bases lay between the germline ends. The CDR3 sequence is 16 residues long. Germline V gene lookup returns CDR1 LNHDA and CDR2 SQIVND (reference sequence). This CDR3 reads CASSGGLFGPNNEQFF. Here the CDR3 DNA reads TGTGCCAGTAGTGGTGGACTATTTGGACCCAACAATGAGCAGTTCTTC.

The J gene is TRBJ2-7, the V gene TRBV18; TRBD2 might be the D (7 bases). Germline V gene data show CDR1 as KGHSH and CDR2 as LQKENI. This CDR3 is built from 15 residues. The germline V and J ends were trimmed by 4 bases and 2 bases, with 15 bases remaining between them. CDR3 DNA: TGTGCCAGCTCACGCCCGGGGGGCTCCCCCTACGAGCAGTACTTC. It codes for CASSRPGGSPYEQYF.

The chain links TRBV11-3 to TRBJ2-7; possible D gene TRBD1, 6 bases. The CDR3 covers 14 residues. With 2 bases removed from V and 6 bases from J, the gap between germline ends came to 14 bases. CDR1 is SGHNT, CDR2 YENEEA, per germline. The CDR3: CASSLSEGVGEQYF. DNA of the CDR3: TGTGCCAGCAGCTTATCAGAGGGGGTGGGCGAGCAGTACTTC.

The V gene is TRBV6-8, the J gene TRBJ1-3, with D perhaps matching TRBD1 (6 bases). CDR1 is MNHGY and CDR2 is SAAAGT in the germline V gene. Trimming stripped 6 bases from V and 1 base from J, with 10 bases between. The CDR3 has 14 amino acids. The CDR3 nucleotides read TGTGCCAGCAGCCCCACAGGGTCTGGAAACACCATATATTTT. Translated, it gives CASSPTGSGNTIYF.

This clone appeared once. The chain recombines TRBV7-6 with TRBJ2-2; 9 positions match TRBD1. The J segment lost 0 bases and the V segment lost 5 bases, leaving 4 bases of the junction unmatched. CDR3 length: 16 amino acids. Germline assignment: CDR1 SGHVS and CDR2 FNYEAQ. CDR3 sequence: CASSPGTGPNTGELFF. The DNA of the CDR3 is TGTGCCAGCAGCCCCGGGACAGGGCCGAACACCGGGGAGCTGTTTTTT. Combining the CDR3 with reference TRBV7-6 and TRBJ2-2 gives the whole variable domain GAGVSQSPRYKVTKRGQDVALRCDPISGHVSLYWYRQALGQGPEFLTYFNYEAQQDKSGLPNDRFSAERPEGSISTLTIQRTEQRDSAMYRCASSPGTGPNTGELFFGEGSRLTVL.

The rearrangement links TRBV11-3 to TRBJ2-5; weak D call: TRBD2 (5 bases). Germline lookup yields CDR1 SGHNT and CDR2 YENEEA. The CDR3 loop spans 14 amino acids. Deletions cut 4 bases from V and 9 bases from J, with 18 bases between. CDR3 in DNA: TGTGCCAGCAGCTCCCGGACGGACTTTTTGGCCCAGTACTTC. Translated, it gives CASSSRTDFLAQYF.

The chain recombines TRBV6-8 with TRBJ2-2; the D gene could be TRBD1 or TRBD2 (5 bases each). CDR1 is MNHGY, CDR2 SAAAGT, per germline. This CDR3 has 16 residues. Trimming removed 0 bases at V and 4 bases at J, with 12 bases between. CDR3 coding DNA: TGTGCCAGCAGTTACTCTGAGGGGAAGGCCACCGGGGAGCTGTTTTTT. Its protein is CASSYSEGKATGELFF.

This chain uses TRBV6-8 with TRBJ1-2, with D unresolved. Trimming stripped 7 bases from V and 4 bases from J, with 13 bases between. The CDR3 has 13 residues. CDR1 MNHGY and CDR2 SAAAGT come from the germline V gene. In nucleotides, the CDR3 is TGTGCCAGCACCCGGGGAGGAATCTATGGCTACACCTTC. Amino acid sequence: CASTRGGIYGYTF.

This chain connects TRBV30 to TRBJ2-3; the D gene could be TRBD1 or TRBD2 (6 bases each). With 4 bases removed from V and 0 bases from J, the gap between germline ends came to 11 bases. From germline, CDR1 is GTSNPN and CDR2 SVGIG (reference sequence). The CDR3 runs to 14 residues. CDR3 protein: CAWNQGTSTDTQYF. The DNA for the CDR3 is TGTGCCTGGAACCAGGGGACTAGCACAGATACGCAGTATTTT.

The chain couples TRBV11-3 to TRBJ1-1; 8 positions match TRBD1. V shed 1 base, J shed 1 base, and the junction held 8 bases outside the gene matches. CDR1 and CDR2 (germline): SGHNT, YENEEA. This CDR3 contains 17 residues. The CDR3 DNA follows: TGTGCCAGCAGCTTAGGGTCAGGGGGCGCGAAGAACACTGAAGCTTTCTTT. Protein sequence: CASSLGSGGAKNTEAFF.

This chain connects TRBV7-1 to TRBJ1-4; D might be TRBD1 (6 bases). TRBV7-1 qualifies as an ORF whose function is uncertain. The V end was cut by 4 bases, the J end by 5 bases, with 11 bases between. CDR3 length: 14 residues. The CDR3 loop is CASSLAGANEKLFF. CDR3 sequence (DNA): TGTGCCAGCAGCTTAGCAGGGGCGAATGAAAAACTGTTTTTT.

The chain carries TRBV4-1 and TRBJ1-5; no definite D call. CDR1 is MGHRA and CDR2 is YSYEKL in the germline V gene. V was clipped by 0 bases and J by 3 bases, with 6 bases between them. The CDR3 has 14 residues. The CDR3: CASSQEQYNQPQHF. The CDR3 region has the DNA TGCGCCAGCAGCCAAGAGCAGTACAATCAGCCCCAGCATTTT.